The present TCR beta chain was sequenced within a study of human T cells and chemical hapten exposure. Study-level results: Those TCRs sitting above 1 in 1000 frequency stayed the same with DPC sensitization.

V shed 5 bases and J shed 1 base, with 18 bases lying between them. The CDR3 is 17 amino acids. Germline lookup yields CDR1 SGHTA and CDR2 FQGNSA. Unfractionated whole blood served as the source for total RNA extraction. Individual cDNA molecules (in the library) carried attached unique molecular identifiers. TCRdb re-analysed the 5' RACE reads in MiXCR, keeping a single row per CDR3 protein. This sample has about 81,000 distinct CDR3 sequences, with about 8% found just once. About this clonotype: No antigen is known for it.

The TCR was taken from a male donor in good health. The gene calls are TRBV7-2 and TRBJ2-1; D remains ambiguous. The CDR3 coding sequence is TGTGCCAGCAGCCAAGTTTTGCGGCGGCTATCCTACAATGAGCAGTTCTTC. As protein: CASSQVLRRLSYNEQFF.